A single sample gave rise to the 31 T cell receptor beta chains below, sequenced in a study of blood T cells in healthy people across ages. A sample-barcoded 5' primer and a J-beta primer mix were used in a second PCR of about 7 to 12 cycles. Each CDR3 protein is one row after TCRdb ran MiXCR on the 5' RACE reads. The data contain 1.6 million or so distinct CDR3 sequences, about 32% of them singletons. The source material was blood. The receptors stem from a woman aged 25 to 45 in good health.

This clonotype was found a few times. The chain recombines TRBV15 with TRBJ2-3; D perhaps matches TRBD1 (6 bases). The V end was cut by 3 bases, the J end by 5 bases, with 9 bases between. Germline V gene data show CDR1 as LNHNV and CDR2 as YYDKDF (reference sequence). The CDR3 is 13 amino acids. The CDR3 loop is CATSRPRGDTQYF. CDR3 in DNA: TGTGCCACCAGCAGGCCCAGGGGAGATACGCAGTATTTT.

The genes are TRBV5-6 and TRBJ2-7, with D unresolved. The CDR3 has 14 residues. V shed 4 bases and J shed 7 bases, with 18 bases lying between them. Germline CDR1 reads SGHDT; CDR2 reads YYEEEE. The CDR3 DNA reads as TGTGCCAGCAGCCCCCTCGGCCGATTAAATGAGCAGTACTTC. Its protein is CASSPLGRLNEQYF.

This rearrangement joins TRBV3-1 to TRBJ2-7; no clear D gene. The germline CDR1 and CDR2 sequences are LGHDT and YNNKEL (reference sequence). V was trimmed by 1 base and J by 3 bases, leaving 10 bases between them. This CDR3 has 14 amino acids. In DNA, the CDR3 is TGTGCCAGCAGCCAAGGACGGCAGATCTACGAGCAGTACTTC. This encodes CASSQGRQIYEQYF.

CDR3: CASSPRLAGGSQDTQYF. DNA for the CDR3: TGTGCCAGCAGCCCAAGACTAGCGGGAGGATCCCAAGATACGCAGTATTTT. The rearrangement links TRBV3-1 to TRBJ2-3; TRBD2 aligns across 13 bases. There are 17 residues in the CDR3. The germline CDR1 and CDR2 sequences are LGHDT and YNNKEL (reference sequence). The V segment lost 4 bases and the J segment 5 bases; nucleotides outside the gene matches: 9.

The chain carries TRBV28 and TRBJ2-1; TRBD2 aligns across 9 bases. Germline V gene data show CDR1 as MDHEN and CDR2 as SYDVKM. This CDR3 contains 15 residues. V shed 7 bases and J 7 bases; nucleotides not matched to a gene: 11. The CDR3, as DNA: TGTGCCAGCAACCCGGGACTAGCCCCTTGGAATGAGCAGTTCTTC. This sequence encodes CASNPGLAPWNEQFF.

This clonotype was observed a few times. This chain connects TRBV6-1 to TRBJ2-3, with 10 bases matching TRBD2. V dropped 4 bases and J dropped 5; count of bases not matched to a gene: 9. The length of the CDR3 is 16 residues. Germline CDR1 reads MNHNS; CDR2 reads SASEGT. CDR3 coding DNA: TGTGCCAGCAGTGGAGGGAGGACTAGCGGACGAGATACGCAGTATTTT. This codes for CASSGGRTSGRDTQYF.

V usage is TRBV30 and J usage is TRBJ1-1; tentative D call: TRBD1 (6 bases). V was clipped by 2 bases and J by 1 base, with 8 bases between them. This CDR3 region has 13 residues. Germline CDR1 GTSNPN, CDR2 SVGIG (reference sequence). This chain's CDR3 is CAWSWGRNTEAFF. CDR3 DNA: TGTGCCTGGAGTTGGGGGCGGAACACTGAAGCTTTCTTT.

This clonotype was seen a handful of times. The chain joins TRBV19 to TRBJ2-3, with D unclear. This CDR3 is built from 13 residues. V was cut by 3 bases and J by 2 bases, with 6 bases left in between. Germline CDR1 reads LNHDA; CDR2 reads SQIVND (reference sequence). The CDR3 loop reads CASSIQFTDTQYF. CDR3 nucleotides: TGTGCCAGTAGTATCCAGTTCACAGATACGCAGTATTTT.

This clonotype has just a few counts. The chain recombines TRBV6-6 with TRBJ2-7; D gene ambiguous. The CDR3 spans 14 residues. The germline V gene encodes CDR1 MNHNY and CDR2 SVGAGI (reference sequence). Trimming took 2 bases from V and 0 from J, leaving 8 bases between them. CDR3 amino acids: CASSYEAFSYEQYF. CDR3 nucleotides: TGTGCCAGCAGTTACGAGGCGTTCTCCTACGAGCAGTACTTC.

V and J are TRBV20-1 and TRBJ2-5, with 9 bases identical to TRBD2. Germline V lookup: CDR1 DFQATT, CDR2 SNEGSKA (reference sequence). The V and J ends lost 2 bases and 5 bases, in that order; junction bases with no gene match: 6. The length of the CDR3 is 14 residues. The CDR3 protein is CSARLASGMETQYF. CDR3 coding DNA: TGCAGTGCTAGATTGGCTAGCGGGATGGAGACCCAGTACTTC.

This clonotype has a handful of counts. This rearrangement joins TRBV5-1 to TRBJ2-5, with 9 bases fitting TRBD2. This CDR3 comprises 16 residues. Germline CDR1 and CDR2: SGHRS and YFSETQ. Trimming removed 4 bases from V and 4 bases from J; junction bases left unmatched: 11. CDR3: CASSPRTSADGETQYF. The CDR3 nucleotides read TGCGCCAGCAGCCCCCGGACTAGCGCGGACGGAGAGACCCAGTACTTC.

The rearrangement links TRBV20-1 to TRBJ2-1, with 7 bases fitting TRBD2. With 3 bases clipped from V and 5 bases from J, the junction kept 10 bases outside the gene matches. Germline values: CDR1 DFQATT, CDR2 SNEGSKA (reference sequence). The CDR3 length is 15 residues. CDR3 sequence (DNA): TGCAGTGCTAGGATCCGACTAGCTGGGAACAATGAGCAGTTCTTC. The encoded protein is CSARIRLAGNNEQFF.

A note on this clonotype: Being one base from a much bigger clone, this may be a read error. This chain uses TRBV27 with TRBJ2-7; D possibly matches TRBD1 or TRBD2 (5 bases each). The germline V gene encodes CDR1 MNHEY and CDR2 SMNVEV (reference sequence). The CDR3 is 13 amino acids. V was cut by 8 bases and J by 4 bases, with 15 bases left in between. The CDR3 loop is CASGRKGPYEQYF. The CDR3 bases are TGTGCCAGCGGACGAAAGGGACCTTACGAGCAGTACTTC.

A few counts support this clonotype. The rearrangement uses TRBV6-1 and TRBJ1-2; 7 bases agree with TRBD1. The length of the CDR3 is 15 residues. Trimming took 8 bases from V and 0 from J; bases not matched to a gene: 9. CDR1 is MNHNS, CDR2 SASEGT, per germline. The CDR3 loop is CASSVTGTANYGYTF. CDR3 DNA sequence: TGTGCCAGCTCCGTCACAGGGACAGCTAACTATGGCTACACCTTC.

The gene calls are TRBV27 and TRBJ2-3, with 8 nucleotides matching TRBD2. The junction had 11 bases not matched to a gene; V was cut back by 5 bases and J by 4 bases. Looked up from germline, CDR1 is MNHEY and CDR2 is SMNVEV (reference sequence). CDR3 length: 16 amino acids. For the CDR3, the DNA is TGTGCCAGCAGTCGATCCGGGACTAGGGTCCCAGATACGCAGTATTTT. Encoded protein: CASSRSGTRVPDTQYF.

This clonotype was recorded at least ten times. This chain uses TRBV29-1 with TRBJ1-2; TRBD1 aligns across 8 bases. The CDR3 length is 13 residues. The ends lost 6 bases at V and 7 bases at J; junction bases unmatched: 10. Looked up from germline, CDR1 is SQVTM and CDR2 is ANQGSEA. DNA for the CDR3: TGCAGCGTCCACGACAGGGGAGGAATTGGCTACACCTTC. Its protein is CSVHDRGGIGYTF.

The chain employs TRBV12-3 or TRBV12-4 and TRBJ1-6, with D unclear. Deletions cut 4 bases from V and 3 bases from J, with 13 bases between. The CDR3 sequence is 16 residues long. Here the CDR3 reads CASSSAPRGYNSPLHF. In DNA, the CDR3 is TGTGCCAGCAGTTCCGCCCCGCGGGGCTATAATTCACCCCTCCACTTT.

The chain carries TRBV20-1 and TRBJ1-1; D gene uncertain. The CDR3 runs 13 residues. Germline values: CDR1 DFQATT, CDR2 SNEGSKA (reference sequence). With 5 bases removed from V and 0 bases from J, the gap between germline ends came to 10 bases. CDR3 loop: CSALRTMNTEAFF. CDR3 DNA sequence: TGCAGTGCTCTCCGGACGATGAACACTGAAGCTTTCTTT.

V is TRBV7-3 and J is TRBJ2-3; D may be TRBD1 or TRBD2 (5 bases each). V was cut by 8 bases and J by 1 base, with 13 bases left in between. Germline-derived CDR1 and CDR2 are SGHTA and FQGTGA. The CDR3 consists of 14 residues. Here the CDR3 DNA reads TGTGCCAGCTCCCGGGACCTGTGCACAGATACGCAGTATTTT. This encodes CASSRDLCTDTQYF.

At least ten counts were recorded for this clonotype. The chain is built from TRBV6-2 or TRBV6-3 and TRBJ2-1; 7 bases match TRBD1. Germline CDR1 MNHEY, CDR2 SVGEGT. V dropped 4 bases and J dropped 3; count of bases not matched to a gene: 0. This CDR3 has 13 amino acids. The CDR3 sequence is CASSWDSYNEQFF. The CDR3 DNA is TGTGCCAGCAGTTGGGACAGCTACAATGAGCAGTTCTTC.

The V call is TRBV2, the J call TRBJ2-5; D is unclear. The CDR3 is 11 residues long. Germline CDR1 SNHLY, CDR2 FYNNEI. V lost 7 bases to trimming and J lost 7 bases, with 10 bases between them. The DNA of the CDR3 is TGTGCCAGCATTACGTCTGGGACCCAGTACTTC. This sequence encodes CASITSGTQYF.

This clonotype appeared a single time. One junction end does not reproduce the germline sequence, and a read error may be involved. The V gene is TRBV7-2, the J gene TRBJ2-5; 11 bases map to TRBD2. In germline, CDR1 is SGHTA, CDR2 FQGNSA. The CDR3 is made up of 16 amino acids. CDR3 nucleotides: TGTGCCAGCAGCTTAGTTGTAGCGGGGGGGCCTGAGACCCAGAACTTC. As protein: CASSLVVAGGPETQNF.

This clonotype was counted a few times. The rearrangement links TRBV20-1 to TRBJ2-6, with 8 bases matching TRBD1. The CDR3 spans 17 residues. Germline lookup yields CDR1 DFQATT and CDR2 SNEGSKA (reference sequence). V was pared by 6 bases and J by 0 bases, with 10 bases of the junction left unmatched. The DNA of the CDR3 is TGCAGTGCGGGCCGGGACAGGAGGAGCTCTGGGGCCAACGTCCTGACTTTC. It codes for CSAGRDRRSSGANVLTF.

This rearrangement joins TRBV20-1 to TRBJ2-5; 10 positions match TRBD1. The DNA end favors TRBJ2-7, so the J call may be wrong. This CDR3 is built from 14 residues. Germline V lookup: CDR1 DFQATT, CDR2 SNEGSKA (reference sequence). This CDR3 reads CSARDGTGDNEQYF. The DNA for the CDR3 is TGCAGTGCTAGAGATGGGACAGGGGATAACGAGCAGTACTTC.

This clonotype was seen repeatedly, ten times or more. The chain is built from TRBV6-6 and TRBJ2-5; perhaps TRBD1 as D (6 bases). This CDR3 spans 14 amino acids. Trimming removed 6 bases at V and 2 bases at J, with 13 bases between. CDR1 and CDR2 (germline): MNHNY, SVGAGI (reference sequence). The CDR3 protein is CASSTLGGQETQYF. For the CDR3, the DNA is TGTGCCAGCAGCACCTTAGGGGGTCAAGAGACCCAGTACTTC.

This chain connects TRBV18 to TRBJ1-6, with D hard to call. CDR1 is KGHSH, CDR2 LQKENI, per germline. This CDR3 has 13 residues. V was cut by 3 bases and J by 7 bases, with 7 bases left in between. CDR3 bases: TGTGCCAGCTCACCTCAGAGCAATTCACCCCTCCACTTT. This encodes CASSPQSNSPLHF.

The rearrangement links TRBV16 to TRBJ1-2; D is unresolved. With 0 bases removed from V and 4 bases from J, the gap between germline ends came to 12 bases. This CDR3 is built from 15 residues. Germline V gives CDR1 KGHSY, CDR2 FQNENV. The CDR3 bases are TGTGCCAGCAGCCAATCGCCGGGGTCGACCTATGGCTACACCTTC. Translating it yields CASSQSPGSTYGYTF.

This clonotype was seen only a few times. The CDR3 nucleotides read TGCGCCAGCAGCCAGATTCCCCGATATGGCTACACCTTC. This encodes CASSQIPRYGYTF. This chain connects TRBV4-1 to TRBJ1-2; D remains unclear. From germline, CDR1 is MGHRA and CDR2 YSYEKL. CDR3 length: 13 residues. Trimming left V 3 bases short and J 5 bases short, with 10 bases between.

This clonotype was counted many times. V is TRBV4-2 and J is TRBJ1-2; TRBD1 agrees at 9 bases. The CDR3 is 16 amino acids. The V segment lost 3 bases and the J segment 5 bases; nucleotides outside the gene matches: 10. Germline CDR1 and CDR2: LGHNA and YNFKEQ. The CDR3 protein is CASSHTTGGSEYGYTF. CDR3 sequence (DNA): TGTGCCAGCAGCCATACGACAGGGGGTTCTGAATATGGCTACACCTTC.

The chain couples TRBV7-6 to TRBJ2-1; 9 nucleotides match TRBD2. Trimming removed 11 bases from V and 12 bases from J; junction bases left unmatched: 20. The CDR3 runs 15 residues. CDR1 and CDR2 (germline): SGHVS, FNYEAQ. Written as DNA, the CDR3 is TGTGCCTGCGGAGAGCGGGGGGCGGCCCCATCAAGGCAGTTCTTC. Amino acid sequence: CACGERGAAPSRQFF.

This clonotype was observed a few times. The chain uses TRBV20-1 and TRBJ2-7, with 7 bases that match TRBD2. Losses at the gene ends were 5 bases for V and 3 bases for J; bases not matched to a gene: 10. The CDR3 has 14 amino acids. Germline CDR1 and CDR2: DFQATT and SNEGSKA (reference sequence). The CDR3 nucleotides are TGCAGTGCTCCCCCACTAGCGCTCCTCTACGAGCAGTACTTC. It codes for CSAPPLALLYEQYF.